Listed below are T cell receptor beta chains from one sample, sequenced in a study of CD8 T cells in Susac syndrome. In TCRdb, the immunoSEQ multiplex PCR reads were re-called with MiXCR into one record per CDR3 protein. Of around 220,000 distinct CDR3 sequences in the sample, 92% were seen once. The sequenced sample was CD8+ T cells from PBMCs. These receptors originate from a human donor with multiple sclerosis. The CDR3 runs from the conserved cysteine through the conserved F or W. The order of the fields is J gene, V gene, clone size, D gene, CDR3 protein, CDR3 DNA. A D gene is named only where the DNA matches it firmly. The size of a clone is reported for some rows only, either as once, few or many, or as a class for expanded clones.

>TRBJ2-6|TRBV4-3|once|TRBD1
CASSQAIGGAGANVLTF
TGCGCCAGCAGCCAAGCGATAGGGGGCGCGGGGGCCAACGTCCTGACTTTC
>TRBJ1-2|TRBV27|NA|NA
CASRILGEANYGYTF
TGTGCCAGCAGGATCCTAGGGGAAGCTAACTATGGCTACACCTTC
>TRBJ1-5|TRBV20-1|NA|NA
CSVEGDYQPQHF
TGCAGTGTAGAGGGAGATTATCAGCCCCAGCATTTT
>TRBJ2-2|TRBV12-3/TRBV12-4|NA|TRBD2
CASSPGLAPGELFF
TGTGCCAGCAGTCCGGGACTAGCGCCCGGGGAGCTGTTTTTT
>TRBJ1-2|TRBV5-6|NA|NA
CASSFAGLDYGYTF
TGTGCCAGCAGCTTTGCAGGGCTCGACTATGGCTACACCTTC
>TRBJ2-7|TRBV24-1|NA|NA
CATSEFIQGNEQYF
TGTGCCACCAGTGAATTTATACAGGGAAACGAGCAGTACTTC
>TRBJ2-2|TRBV6-5|NA|NA
CASSYRAPSGELFF
TGTGCCAGCAGTTACAGGGCCCCCTCCGGGGAGCTGTTTTTT
>TRBJ1-5|TRBV2|NA|NA
CASSRDQGGQPQHF
TGTGCCAGCAGCCGGGATCAGGGCGGTCAGCCCCAGCATTTT
>TRBJ2-3|TRBV27|NA|NA
CATLPGFSITDTQYF
TGTGCCACTTTGCCGGGCTTCTCGATCACAGATACGCAGTATTTT
>TRBJ2-2|TRBV5-6|NA|TRBD1
CASSLLRRQGAGELFF
TGTGCCAGCAGCTTGTTGAGGAGGCAGGGGGCCGGGGAGCTGTTTTTT
>TRBJ2-4|TRBV6-2/TRBV6-3|NA|NA
CASSYRVLAKNIQYF
TGTGCCAGCAGTTACAGGGTTTTAGCCAAAAACATTCAGTACTTC
>TRBJ2-1|TRBV7-9|NA|TRBD2
CASSSSAGGSYNEQFF
TGTGCCAGCAGCTCATCAGCGGGAGGCTCCTACAATGAGCAGTTCTTC
>TRBJ2-7|TRBV2|NA|NA
CASSGSGTHEQYF
TGTGCCAGCAGTGGCTCGGGCACCCACGAGCAGTACTTC
>TRBJ1-6|TRBV28|NA|NA
CASSLGTRRAYNSPLHF
TGTGCCAGCAGTTTAGGGACAAGGCGAGCCTATAATTCACCCCTCCACTTT
>TRBJ2-5|TRBV2|NA|NA
CASSEADTVTEETQYF
TGTGCCAGCAGTGAAGCAGACACAGTGACGGAAGAGACCCAGTACTTC
>TRBJ2-2|TRBV9|once|NA
CASSVGGLNTGELFF
TGTGCCAGCAGCGTAGGAGGGTTGAACACCGGGGAGCTGTTTTTT
>TRBJ2-1|TRBV9|once|NA
CASSGTTGYNEQFF
TGTGCCAGCAGCGGAACGACAGGTTACAATGAGCAGTTCTTC
>TRBJ1-5|TRBV20-1|NA|TRBD1
CSARDTGGNQPQHF
TGCAGTGCTAGAGACACAGGGGGCAATCAGCCCCAGCATTTT
>TRBJ2-4|TRBV15|NA|NA
CATSRAGQSGNIQYF
TGTGCCACCAGCAGAGCGGGTCAATCGGGAAACATTCAGTACTTC
>TRBJ2-3|TRBV4-2|NA|NA
CASSQDGTHSGGDTQYF
TGTGCCAGCAGCCAAGATGGGACTCACTCAGGTGGGGATACGCAGTATTTT
>TRBJ1-6|TRBV2|few|NA
CASHIRGNNSPLHF
TGTGCCAGTCATATCAGGGGTAACAATTCACCCCTCCACTTT
>TRBJ2-5|TRBV7-9|NA|NA
CASSLASSKTQYF
TGTGCCAGCAGCTTAGCTAGTTCAAAGACCCAGTACTTC
>TRBJ2-7|TRBV5-1|few|NA
CASSLATTYEQYF
TGCGCCAGCAGCTTGGCCACTACCTACGAGCAGTACTTC
>TRBJ2-7|TRBV6-5|NA|NA
CASSYTQGAYEQYF
TGTGCCAGCAGTTATACACAGGGAGCCTACGAGCAGTACTTC
>TRBJ2-5|TRBV27|NA|TRBD1
CASRTGVGGQETQYF
TGTGCCAGCAGAACAGGGGTTGGGGGACAAGAGACCCAGTACTTC
>TRBJ2-7|TRBV29-1|few|NA
CSVIVAYEQYF
TGCAGCGTGATAGTAGCCTACGAGCAGTACTTC
>TRBJ2-7|TRBV7-9|NA|TRBD2
CASSLFLAGEHYEQYF
TGTGCCAGCAGCCTCTTTCTAGCGGGGGAACACTACGAGCAGTACTTC
>TRBJ2-1|TRBV7-9|once|NA
CASSQTGERATYNEQFF
TGTGCCAGCAGCCAAACGGGGGAGCGGGCAACCTACAATGAGCAGTTCTTC
>TRBJ1-5|TRBV7-9|NA|NA
CASSLGGNGNQPQHF
TGTGCCAGCAGCTTAGGTGGCAATGGCAATCAGCCCCAGCATTTT
>TRBJ1-1|TRBV11-2|NA|NA
CASSGTSSTEAFF
TGTGCCAGCAGTGGGACCTCTAGTACTGAAGCTTTCTTT
>TRBJ2-7|TRBV5-6|NA|NA
CASSLGTVYEQYF
TGTGCCAGCAGCTTGGGGACAGTATACGAGCAGTACTTC
>TRBJ1-1|TRBV29-1|NA|TRBD1
CSVPQGTEAFF
TGCAGCGTCCCACAGGGGACTGAAGCTTTCTTT
>TRBJ2-5|TRBV29-1|once|NA
CSVDRDTRQETQYF
TGCAGCGTTGACAGGGACACCAGACAAGAGACCCAGTACTTC
>TRBJ2-3|TRBV12-3/TRBV12-4|NA|TRBD2
CASRLAGRGTDTQYF
TGTGCCAGCAGGCTAGCGGGAAGAGGCACAGATACGCAGTATTTT
>TRBJ1-1|TRBV16|NA|TRBD1
CASSHPDRDTEAFF
TGTGCCAGCAGCCACCCGGACAGGGATACTGAAGCTTTCTTT
>TRBJ2-1|TRBV4-3|NA|TRBD1
CASSRETGDNEQFF
TGCGCCAGCAGCCGAGAGACAGGGGACAATGAGCAGTTCTTC
>TRBJ1-1|TRBV7-9|NA|TRBD1
CASSSSGTANTEAFF
TGTGCCAGCAGCTCCTCCGGGACAGCCAACACTGAAGCTTTCTTT
>TRBJ1-1|TRBV4-3|NA|NA
CASSQDSMGWRAEAFF
TGCGCCAGCAGCCAAGATAGTATGGGGTGGAGGGCTGAAGCTTTCTTT
>TRBJ1-2|TRBV9|NA|NA
CASSVEGSNTPYGYTF
TGTGCCAGCAGCGTAGAAGGATCGAATACCCCATATGGCTACACCTTC
>TRBJ2-3|TRBV15|NA|TRBD1
CATSRSDIGQGADTQYF
TGTGCCACCAGCAGATCGGACATCGGGCAGGGGGCAGATACGCAGTATTTT
>TRBJ2-2|TRBV11-2|few|NA
CASSSSNTGELFF
TGTGCCAGCAGCTCATCGAACACCGGGGAGCTGTTTTTT
>TRBJ1-1|TRBV9|NA|NA
CASSVDPVEGNTEAFF
TGTGCCAGCAGCGTAGATCCTGTGGAGGGGAACACTGAAGCTTTCTTT
>TRBJ2-7|TRBV4-1|NA|TRBD2
CASSQDQLAGARNYEQYF
TGCGCCAGCAGCCAAGATCAGCTAGCGGGGGCCAGAAACTACGAGCAGTACTTC
>TRBJ2-1|TRBV29-1|NA|TRBD2
CSVVLAGIEQFF
TGCAGCGTTGTACTAGCGGGGATTGAGCAGTTCTTC
>TRBJ2-7|TRBV4-3|NA|TRBD2
CASSQETGDGGGIYEQYF
TGCGCCAGCAGCCAAGAGACTGGAGACGGCGGGGGGATATACGAGCAGTACTTC
>TRBJ2-1|TRBV9|NA|NA
CASSVQNNEQFF
TGTGCCAGCAGCGTCCAGAACAATGAGCAGTTCTTC
>TRBJ2-3|TRBV4-3|once|TRBD2
CASSRTSGIADTQYF
TGCGCCAGCAGCCGGACTAGCGGGATTGCAGATACGCAGTATTTT
>TRBJ2-7|TRBV7-6|NA|TRBD2
CASSSEAGYEQYF
TGTGCCAGCAGCTCCGAAGCGGGGTACGAGCAGTACTTC
>TRBJ2-5|TRBV10-3|NA|NA
CAINEGPGETQYF
TGTGCCATCAACGAGGGGCCGGGAGAGACCCAGTACTTC
>TRBJ2-7|TRBV6-1|once|NA
CASTSQDHYEQYF
TGTGCCAGCACCTCTCAGGACCACTACGAGCAGTACTTC
>TRBJ1-1|TRBV4-3|NA|TRBD1
CASSQVDPGTGANTEAFF
TGCGCCAGCAGCCAAGTCGACCCAGGAACAGGGGCGAACACTGAAGCTTTCTTT
>TRBJ2-1|TRBV20-1|NA|TRBD2
CSARPPLEVAGGSYNEQFF
TGCAGTGCTAGACCCCCATTGGAGGTAGCGGGAGGCTCCTACAATGAGCAGTTCTTC